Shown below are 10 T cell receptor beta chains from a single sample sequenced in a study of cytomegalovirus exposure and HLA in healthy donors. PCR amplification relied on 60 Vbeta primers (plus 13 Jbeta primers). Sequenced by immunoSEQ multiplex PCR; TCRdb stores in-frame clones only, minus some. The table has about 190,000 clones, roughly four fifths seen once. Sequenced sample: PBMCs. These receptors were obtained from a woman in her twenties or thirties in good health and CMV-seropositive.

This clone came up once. CDR3 sequence: CASSLASGRMNEQFF. The CDR3, as DNA: TGTGCCAGCAGCTTAGCTAGCGGGAGAATGAATGAGCAGTTCTTC. This chain connects TRBV13 to TRBJ2-1; 10 positions match TRBD2. Trimming at V came to 1 base and at J to 7 bases, leaving 4 bases not matched to a gene. There are 15 residues in the CDR3. Germline V CDR1 and CDR2: PRHDT, FYEKMQ (reference sequence).

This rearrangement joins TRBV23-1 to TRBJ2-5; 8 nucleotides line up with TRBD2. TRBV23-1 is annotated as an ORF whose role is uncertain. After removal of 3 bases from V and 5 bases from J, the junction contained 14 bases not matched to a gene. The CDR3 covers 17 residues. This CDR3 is CASSQGGSSGKVETQYF. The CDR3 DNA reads TGCGCCAGCAGTCAGGGGGGGAGTAGCGGGAAGGTGGAGACCCAGTACTTC.

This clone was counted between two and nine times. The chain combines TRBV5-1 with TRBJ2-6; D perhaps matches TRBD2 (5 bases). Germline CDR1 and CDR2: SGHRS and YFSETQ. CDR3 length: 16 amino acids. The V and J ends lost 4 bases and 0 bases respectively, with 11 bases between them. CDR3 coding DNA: TGCGCCAGCAGCGGGTCGGACTTCTCTGGGGCCAACGTCCTGACTTTC. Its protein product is CASSGSDFSGANVLTF.

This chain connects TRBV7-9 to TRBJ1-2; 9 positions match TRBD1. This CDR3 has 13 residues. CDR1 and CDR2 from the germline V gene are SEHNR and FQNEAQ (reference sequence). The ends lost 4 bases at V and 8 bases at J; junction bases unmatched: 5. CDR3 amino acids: CASSWTGVEGYTF. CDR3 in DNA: TGTGCCAGCAGCTGGACAGGGGTTGAGGGCTACACCTTC.

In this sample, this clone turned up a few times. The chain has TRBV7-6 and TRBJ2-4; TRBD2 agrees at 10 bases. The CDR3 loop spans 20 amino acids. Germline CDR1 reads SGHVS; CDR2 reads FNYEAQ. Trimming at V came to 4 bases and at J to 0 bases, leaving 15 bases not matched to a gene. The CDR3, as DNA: TGTGCCAGCAGCTCGAAGACTAGCGGGTGTACCACATTAGCCAAAAACATTCAGTACTTC. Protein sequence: CASSSKTSGCTTLAKNIQYF.

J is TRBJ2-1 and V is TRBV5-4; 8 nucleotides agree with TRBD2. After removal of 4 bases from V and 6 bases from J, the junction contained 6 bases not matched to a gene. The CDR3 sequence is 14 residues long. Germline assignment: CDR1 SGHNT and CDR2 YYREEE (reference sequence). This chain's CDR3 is CASSPAGVRNEQFF. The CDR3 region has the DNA TGTGCCAGCAGCCCAGCGGGAGTACGCAATGAGCAGTTCTTC.

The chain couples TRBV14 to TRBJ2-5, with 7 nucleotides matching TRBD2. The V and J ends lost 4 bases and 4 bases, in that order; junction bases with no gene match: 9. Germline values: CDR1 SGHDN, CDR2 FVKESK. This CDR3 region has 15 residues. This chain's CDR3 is CASSRGGLPPETQYF. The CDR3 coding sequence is TGTGCCAGCAGCCGGGGGGGTCTCCCCCCAGAGACCCAGTACTTC.

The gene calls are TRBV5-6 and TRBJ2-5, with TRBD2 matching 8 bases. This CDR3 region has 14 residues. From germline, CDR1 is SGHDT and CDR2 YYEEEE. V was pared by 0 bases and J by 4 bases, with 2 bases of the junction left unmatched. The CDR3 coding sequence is TGTGCCAGCAGCTTGGAGCGGGGGCTAGAGACCCAGTACTTC. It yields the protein CASSLERGLETQYF.

The chain's CDR3 is CASSPPGSSYNEQFF. The CDR3 nucleotides read TGCGCCAGCAGCCCCCCGGGTAGCTCCTACAATGAGCAGTTCTTC. The V call is TRBV5-1, the J call TRBJ2-1; D is uncertain. The V end was cut by 4 bases, the J end by 0 bases, with 11 bases between. The CDR3 totals 15 residues. CDR1 SGHRS and CDR2 YFSETQ come from the germline V gene.

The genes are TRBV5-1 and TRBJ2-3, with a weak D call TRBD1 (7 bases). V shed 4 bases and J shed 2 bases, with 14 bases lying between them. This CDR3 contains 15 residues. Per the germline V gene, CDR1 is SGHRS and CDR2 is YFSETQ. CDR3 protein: CASSEGAGYTDTQYF. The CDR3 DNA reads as TGCGCCAGCAGCGAGGGGGCGGGATACACAGATACGCAGTATTTT.